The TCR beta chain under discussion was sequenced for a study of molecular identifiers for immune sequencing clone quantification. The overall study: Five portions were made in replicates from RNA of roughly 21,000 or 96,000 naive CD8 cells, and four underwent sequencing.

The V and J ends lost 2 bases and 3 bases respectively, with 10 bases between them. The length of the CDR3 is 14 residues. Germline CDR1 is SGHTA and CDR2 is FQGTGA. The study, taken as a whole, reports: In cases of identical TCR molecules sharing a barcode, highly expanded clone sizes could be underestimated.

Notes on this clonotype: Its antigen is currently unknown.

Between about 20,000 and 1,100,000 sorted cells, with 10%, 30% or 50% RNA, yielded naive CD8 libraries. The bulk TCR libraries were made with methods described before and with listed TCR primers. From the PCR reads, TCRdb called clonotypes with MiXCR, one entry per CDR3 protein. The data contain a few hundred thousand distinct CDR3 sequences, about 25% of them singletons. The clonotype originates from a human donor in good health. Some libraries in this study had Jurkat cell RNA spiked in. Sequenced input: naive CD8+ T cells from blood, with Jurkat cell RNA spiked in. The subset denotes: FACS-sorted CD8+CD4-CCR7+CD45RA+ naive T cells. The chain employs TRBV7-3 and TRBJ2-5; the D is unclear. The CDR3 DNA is TGTGCCAGCAGCTTAGACCATAACGAAGAGACCCAGTACTTC. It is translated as CASSLDHNEETQYF.